Listed here is a single TCR beta chain. This sample also contains other DNA sequences that code for the same CDR3. The data belong to a study of blood T cell repertoires in COVID-19. For the study at large: Spain, Italy and the United States supplied samples that represented acute and convalescent COVID-19.

Assay: immunoSEQ multiplex PCR; the TCRdb copy retains only in-frame clones and omits some. Here the sample spans 170,000 or so clones, 88% being singletons. The CDR3 has 13 amino acids. CDR1 and CDR2 (germline): MNHEY, SVGAGI. Between the trimmed V and J ends, which lost 2 bases and 10 bases, there was a span of 9 bases. Sequencing was done on a sample of PBMCs or T cells enriched from blood (not recorded which). The source is a woman between 18 and 30 years old who had recovered from COVID-19. The chain joins TRBV6-5 to TRBJ1-6, with D perhaps matching TRBD1 (5 bases). CDR3 in DNA: TGTGCCAGCAGTTACAGGGGATCCTCACCCCTCCACTTT. Translated, it gives CASSYRGSSPLHF.